This note documents a single T cell receptor (beta chain) sequence. Its antigen is as yet unknown. The sample belongs to a study of CD4 T cells in relation to SARS-CoV-2 and coronaviruses. Study information: TCR beta CDR3s were sequenced after approximately ten-day antigen culture of PBMCs. No peptide or an HIV-1 Nef peptide pool served as negative control.

This table comes from immunoSEQ multiplex PCR, and its TCRdb copy is limited to in-frame clones, with some not included. There are 25,000 or so clones in the sample; 76% occur only once, and roughly 30% lies in the top ten. Germline V lookup: CDR1 MNHEY, CDR2 SVGAGI. There are 14 residues in the CDR3. Unexposed donor CD4+ T cells date from 2011-2018, before the COVID-19 pandemic. CD4+ T cells were isolated from the cells after 10 days of culture. As cell numbers allowed, unexposed-donor CD4+ T cells faced SARS-CoV-2 S/N and four cold-coronavirus spikes. Each well had 2 million to 2.5 million PBMCs in around 4.5% human AB serum with IL-2.

The TCR was taken from a human donor in good health. This sequence joins TRBV6-5 and TRBJ2-7, with D unresolved. The sequenced material came from CD4+ T cells from PBMCs, cultured in vitro. The CDR3 DNA sequence: TGTGCAAAAAATGGTCGAGTCGCCACCTACGAGCAGTACTTC. Its protein is CAKNGRVATYEQYF.